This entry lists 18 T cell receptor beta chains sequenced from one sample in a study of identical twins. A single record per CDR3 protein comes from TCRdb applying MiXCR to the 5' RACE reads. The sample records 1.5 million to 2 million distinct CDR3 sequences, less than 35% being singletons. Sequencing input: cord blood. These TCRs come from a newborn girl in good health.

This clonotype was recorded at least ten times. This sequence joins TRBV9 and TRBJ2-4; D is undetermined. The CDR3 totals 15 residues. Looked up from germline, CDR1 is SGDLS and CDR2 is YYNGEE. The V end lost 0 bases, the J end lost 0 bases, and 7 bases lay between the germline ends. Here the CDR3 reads CASSVGPVAKNIQYF. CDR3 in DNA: TGTGCCAGCAGCGTAGGACCAGTAGCCAAAAACATTCAGTACTTC.

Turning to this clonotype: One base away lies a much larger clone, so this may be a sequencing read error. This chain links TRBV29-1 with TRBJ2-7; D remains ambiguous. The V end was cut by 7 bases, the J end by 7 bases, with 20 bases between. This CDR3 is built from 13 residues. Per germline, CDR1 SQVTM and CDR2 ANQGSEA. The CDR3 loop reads CSAPRPSGNEQYF. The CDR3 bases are TGCAGCGCACCTAGGCCCTCTGGCAATGAGCAGTACTTC.

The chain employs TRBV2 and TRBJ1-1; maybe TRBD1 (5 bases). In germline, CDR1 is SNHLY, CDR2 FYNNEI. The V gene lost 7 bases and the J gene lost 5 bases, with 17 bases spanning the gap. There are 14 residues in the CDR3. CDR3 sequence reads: CASISRRGETEAFF. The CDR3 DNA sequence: TGTGCCAGCATCTCTCGGAGAGGGGAGACTGAAGCTTTCTTT.

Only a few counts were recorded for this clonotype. CDR3 sequence reads: CASSLGIDSNQPQHF. DNA of the CDR3: TGTGCCAGCAGCTTGGGGATCGACAGCAATCAGCCCCAGCATTTT. V usage is TRBV5-5 and J usage is TRBJ1-5, with unresolved D. Trimming removed 0 bases from V and 1 base from J, with 8 bases in between. The CDR3 contains 15 residues. Germline loops: CDR1 SGHKS, CDR2 YYEKEE (reference sequence).

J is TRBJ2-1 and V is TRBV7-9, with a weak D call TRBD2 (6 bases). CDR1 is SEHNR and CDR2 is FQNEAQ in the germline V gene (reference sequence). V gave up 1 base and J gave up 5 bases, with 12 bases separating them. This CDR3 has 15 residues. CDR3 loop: CASSLEGGRNNEQFF. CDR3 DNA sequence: TGTGCCAGCAGCTTAGAGGGTGGGAGGAACAATGAGCAGTTCTTC.

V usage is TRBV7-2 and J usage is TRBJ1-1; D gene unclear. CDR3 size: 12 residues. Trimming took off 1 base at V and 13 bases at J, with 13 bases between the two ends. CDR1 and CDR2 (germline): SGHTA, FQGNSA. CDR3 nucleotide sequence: TGTGCCAGCAGCTTAGTGCGATACGGGGTTTTCTTT. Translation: CASSLVRYGVFF.

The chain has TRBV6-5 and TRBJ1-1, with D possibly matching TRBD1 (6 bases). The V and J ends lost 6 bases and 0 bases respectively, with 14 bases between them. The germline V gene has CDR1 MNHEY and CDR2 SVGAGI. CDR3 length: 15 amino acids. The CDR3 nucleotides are TGTGCCAGCAGATGGACAGACCATTTGAACACTGAAGCTTTCTTT. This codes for CASRWTDHLNTEAFF.

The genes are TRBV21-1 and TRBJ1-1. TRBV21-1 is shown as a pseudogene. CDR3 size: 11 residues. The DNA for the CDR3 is TGTGCCAGCAGCAAAGACGGGTCAGCTTTCTTT. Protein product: CASSKDGSAFF.

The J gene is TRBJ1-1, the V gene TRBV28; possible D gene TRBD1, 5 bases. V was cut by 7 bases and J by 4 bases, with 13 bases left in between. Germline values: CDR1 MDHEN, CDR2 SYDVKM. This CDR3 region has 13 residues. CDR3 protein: CASTRGGGTEAFF. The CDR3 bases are TGTGCCAGCACCCGCGGGGGGGGCACTGAAGCTTTCTTT.

In DNA, the CDR3 is TGTGCCAGCAGCTGGGGGACAGGCCCGTGGGATACGCAGTATTTT. This encodes CASSWGTGPWDTQYF. The J gene is TRBJ2-3, the V gene TRBV7-2; TRBD1 matches 8 bases. The CDR3 has 15 residues. Trimming at V came to 4 bases and at J to 6 bases, leaving 9 bases not matched to a gene. The germline gives CDR1 SGHTA, CDR2 FQGNSA.

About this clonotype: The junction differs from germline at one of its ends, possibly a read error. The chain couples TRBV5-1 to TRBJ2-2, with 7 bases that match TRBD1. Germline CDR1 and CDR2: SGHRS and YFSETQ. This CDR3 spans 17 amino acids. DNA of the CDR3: TGCGCCAGCAGCTCCCCAAAGACAGGGACGAACACCGGGGAGCCGTTTTTT. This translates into CASSSPKTGTNTGEPFF.

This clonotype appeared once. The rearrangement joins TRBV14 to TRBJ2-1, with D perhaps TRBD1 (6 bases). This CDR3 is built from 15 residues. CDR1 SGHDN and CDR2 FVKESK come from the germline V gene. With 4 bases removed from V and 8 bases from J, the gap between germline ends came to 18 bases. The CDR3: CASSPPDRTRHEQFF. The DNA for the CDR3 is TGTGCCAGCAGCCCTCCCGACAGGACGCGCCATGAGCAGTTCTTC.

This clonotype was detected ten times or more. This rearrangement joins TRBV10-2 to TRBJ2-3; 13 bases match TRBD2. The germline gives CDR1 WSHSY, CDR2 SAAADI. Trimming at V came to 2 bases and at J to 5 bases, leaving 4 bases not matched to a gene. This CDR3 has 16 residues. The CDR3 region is CASSETGLAGEDTQYF. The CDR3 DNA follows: TGCGCCAGCAGTGAGACCGGACTAGCGGGGGAAGATACGCAGTATTTT.

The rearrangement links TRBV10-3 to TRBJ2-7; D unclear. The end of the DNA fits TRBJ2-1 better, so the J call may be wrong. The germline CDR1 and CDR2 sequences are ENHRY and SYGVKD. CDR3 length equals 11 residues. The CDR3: CAISEAYEQFF. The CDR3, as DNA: TGTGCCATCAGTGAAGCCTACGAGCAGTTCTTC.

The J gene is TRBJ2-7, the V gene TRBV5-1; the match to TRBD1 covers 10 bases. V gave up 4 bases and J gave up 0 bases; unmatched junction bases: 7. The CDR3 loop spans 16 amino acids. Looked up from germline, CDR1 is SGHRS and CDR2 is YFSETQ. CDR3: CASSIDRGHSSYEQYF. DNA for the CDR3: TGCGCCAGCAGCATTGACAGGGGGCATAGCTCCTACGAGCAGTACTTC.

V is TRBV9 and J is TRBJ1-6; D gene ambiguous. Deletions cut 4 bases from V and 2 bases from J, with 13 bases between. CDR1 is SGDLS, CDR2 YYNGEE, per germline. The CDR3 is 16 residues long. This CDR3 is CASSRREAAYNSPLHF. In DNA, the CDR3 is TGTGCCAGCAGCCGTCGAGAGGCAGCCTATAATTCACCCCTCCACTTT.

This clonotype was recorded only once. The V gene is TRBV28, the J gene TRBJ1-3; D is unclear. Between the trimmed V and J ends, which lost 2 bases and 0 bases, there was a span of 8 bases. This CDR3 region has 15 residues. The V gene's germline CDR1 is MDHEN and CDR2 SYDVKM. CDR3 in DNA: TGTGCCAGCAGTTTAGCAGACATCTCTGGAAACACCATATATTTT. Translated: CASSLADISGNTIYF.

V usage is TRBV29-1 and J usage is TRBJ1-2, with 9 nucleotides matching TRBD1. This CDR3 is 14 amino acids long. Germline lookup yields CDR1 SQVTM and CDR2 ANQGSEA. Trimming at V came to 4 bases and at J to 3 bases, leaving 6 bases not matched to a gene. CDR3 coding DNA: TGCAGCGTTGTCCGGGGACAGGGAGACTATGGCTACACCTTC. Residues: CSVVRGQGDYGYTF.